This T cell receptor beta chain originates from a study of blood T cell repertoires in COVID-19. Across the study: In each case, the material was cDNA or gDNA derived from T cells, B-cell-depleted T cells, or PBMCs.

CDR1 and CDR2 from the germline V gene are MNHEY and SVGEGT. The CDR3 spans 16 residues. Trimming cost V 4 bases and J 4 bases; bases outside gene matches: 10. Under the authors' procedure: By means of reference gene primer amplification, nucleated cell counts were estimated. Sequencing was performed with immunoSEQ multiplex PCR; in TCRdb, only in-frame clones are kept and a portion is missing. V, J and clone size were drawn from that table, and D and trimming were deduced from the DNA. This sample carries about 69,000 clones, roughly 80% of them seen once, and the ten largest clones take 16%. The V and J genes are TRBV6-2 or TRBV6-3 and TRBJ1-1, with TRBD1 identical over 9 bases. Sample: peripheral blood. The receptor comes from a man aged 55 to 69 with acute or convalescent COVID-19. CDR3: CASSWDRERAGTEAFF. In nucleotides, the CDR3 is TGTGCCAGCAGTTGGGACAGGGAAAGAGCGGGCACTGAAGCTTTCTTT.